This T cell receptor (beta chain) was identified in a study of blood T cell repertoires in COVID-19. The method was immunoSEQ multiplex PCR; TCRdb's version includes in-frame clones alone and lacks a portion of them. The profile covers 56,000 or so clones, with over 75% appearing a single time and roughly a tenth taken by the ten largest. The germline CDR1 and CDR2 sequences are SGHTA and FQGNSA. J was trimmed by 4 bases and V by 4 bases; bases with no gene match: 7. This CDR3 is 15 amino acids long. The sequenced material came from peripheral blood. The chain couples TRBV7-2 to TRBJ1-1, with 9 bases matching TRBD1. The clonotype originates from a human donor in a cohort sampled during active COVID-19. CDR3 in DNA: TGTGCCAGCAGCTCCCGGACAGGGGAAGCCACTGAAGCTTTCTTT. Amino acids: CASSSRTGEATEAFF.